This TCR beta chain was sequenced for a study of blood T cell repertoires in COVID-19. Study overall: The analysed material was cDNA or gDNA that came from T cells, B-cell-depleted T cells, or PBMCs.

CDR3 length: 15 residues. Germline trimming cut 3 bases from V and 9 bases from J; bases unmatched to any gene: 11. CDR1 MGHRA and CDR2 YSYEKL come from the germline V gene. Under the authors' procedure: Reference gene primer amplification in the assay estimated nucleated cell counts. Measured with immunoSEQ multiplex PCR; TCRdb has only the in-frame clones, and not every one. That table supplies the V and J calls and clone size; D and trimming were determined from the DNA. The sample lists roughly 60,000 clones, approximately 85% occurring once. This TCR derives from a human donor in a cohort sampled during active COVID-19. The chain employs TRBV4-1 and TRBJ2-1, with 7 bases fitting TRBD1. Input material: peripheral blood. The CDR3 protein is CASSQLTGDVGEQFF. The CDR3 coding sequence is TGCGCCAGCAGCCAGCTAACAGGGGACGTAGGTGAGCAGTTCTTC.